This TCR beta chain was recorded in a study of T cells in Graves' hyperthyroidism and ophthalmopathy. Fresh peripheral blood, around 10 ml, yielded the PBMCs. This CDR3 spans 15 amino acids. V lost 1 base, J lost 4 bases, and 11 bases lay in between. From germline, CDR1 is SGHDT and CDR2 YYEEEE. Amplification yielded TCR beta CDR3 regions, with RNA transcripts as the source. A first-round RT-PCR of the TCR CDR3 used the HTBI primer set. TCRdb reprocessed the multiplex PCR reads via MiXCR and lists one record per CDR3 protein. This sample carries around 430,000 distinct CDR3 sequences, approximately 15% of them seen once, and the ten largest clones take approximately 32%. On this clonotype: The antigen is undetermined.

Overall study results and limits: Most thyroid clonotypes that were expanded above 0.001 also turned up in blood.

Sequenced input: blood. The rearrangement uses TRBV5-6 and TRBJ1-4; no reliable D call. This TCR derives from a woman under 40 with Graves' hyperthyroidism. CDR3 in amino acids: CASSLWMEGNEKLFF. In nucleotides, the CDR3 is TGTGCCAGCAGCTTGTGGATGGAGGGTAATGAAAAACTGTTTTTT.